Here is one TCR beta chain with its context. This clone has only one observation. Its recognized antigen is unknown. One base away there is no much larger clone; base qualities are not given. The sample belongs to a study of shared clonotypes between healthy human individuals (dated by TCRdb to about 2020). For the wider study: Two women and a few men aged 18 to 49 years were included in the cohort. Per donor, leukapheresis produced somewhere between about 0.9 and 9.5 billion PBMCs. Blood TCR repertoires of a handful of healthy adults were deeply sequenced to estimate repertoire size and the extent of clonotype sharing between individuals. For each donor, three plates each were used for CD4 naive and CD4 memory, two plates were used for CD8 naive, and one plate was used for CD8 memory. Different laboratories and diverse techniques were used to prepare libraries and sequence TCR repertoires, to increase sequencing depth and limit assay-specific biases.

Using the deep immunoSEQ assay, multiplex PCR amplified TCR CDR3 regions from genomic DNA. Genomic DNA extracted from each cell subset was distributed evenly over all wells of several immunoSEQ 96-well plates, and each plate served as one replicate. Each replicate PCR for sorted subsets received around 200 ng genomic DNA, equal to roughly 29,000 T cell genomes. Purified libraries were quantified with a Qubit 3.0 fluorometer, sized on a Bioanalyzer 2100, and re-quantified with the KAPA Library Quantification kit. Every immunoSEQ 96-well plate was sequenced on a separate single-read 150-cycle Illumina NextSeq 550 flow cell. The authors processed their data as follows. Because only junctional sequences without quality scores were contained in the immunoSEQ output, filtering matching that applied to full-length reads could not be performed. To assign V/J genes and CDR3, sequences were annotated against IMGT germline references using PyIR, a Python wrapper for IgBLAST v1.9. Any read was removed if the V/J assignment was weak (E-value above 1e-6), the CDR3 was missing, or the read contained stop codons, out-of-frame junctions, or ambiguous translated residues. V3J clonotypes were defined as sequences sharing the same inferred V gene, J gene, and CDR3 amino acid sequence. Percentage overlap between repertoires was calculated by dividing the number of shared unique clonotypes by the size of the smaller repertoire. Richness of each repertoire was evaluated using RTK rarefaction, the Chao1 estimator, and Recon v2.1 estimates of unobserved clonotypes. Generation probabilities for all TCRbeta clonotypes obtained by the gDNA method from several donors were computed using OLGA. In TCRdb, the immuneACCESS table is reduced to in-frame sequences with V and J assigned. These tables do not hold every clone; where another copy was compared, an unresolved V gene accounts for under half, and the others remain unexplained. V and J calls and clone size are copied from that table; D and trimming were computed from the DNA. The sample table contains about 580,000 clones; only one count was recorded for more than 95% of them. The ten largest clones represent approximately 0.3% of the sample.

CD8 naive samples were obtained by positive selection for CCR7 among CD45RO-negative cells, yielding a CD45RA+CCR7+ population from which TemRA cells were excluded. Donors were healthy HIV-negative adults with no recently reported acute infections or vaccinations. Every donor was a Caucasian adult living in Nashville, Tennessee, USA. Blood was collected by leukapheresis, and PBMCs were isolated by Ficoll-Histopaque density gradient centrifugation and then cryopreserved in liquid nitrogen vapor phase. Analytical flow cytometry was used to check the purity and quantity of each magnetically sorted T cell population. From each sorted fraction, genomic DNA was isolated and quantified by UV absorbance on a Nanodrop 2000c. Points the paper makes about the study in general: Only blood was sampled, and tissue TCR repertoires likely differ from those in blood. Rarefaction of sorted-subset datasets indicated incomplete sequencing despite the large sequencing depth. Pairwise subsampling indicated that sequencing depth was expected to affect the degree of clonotype sharing among donors. Because the study included a small number of donors, the genetic and exposure-history diversity represented was limited. When several donors were compared, the shared fraction of clonotypes was 5% to 6.5% for naive CD4, around 3.6% for naive CD8, about 2.5% for memory CD4, and roughly 0.4% for memory CD8. Higher generation probabilities were observed for clonotypes shared by all four sorted-subset donors than for non-shared clonotypes. Naive subsets generally had larger estimated clonotype richness than memory subsets did.

From the cysteine up to the phenylalanine, the CDR3 has a length of 10 residues. Only the CDR3 part of the read is kept: 30 bases, read in frame from the first base. Looking up the germline V gene yields CDR1 SGHTA and CDR2 FQGNSA. V is reduced by 7 bases and J by 0 bases, leaving a spacing of 1 base between them. The sequence is built from TRBV7-2 and TRBJ2-7; a confident D gene designation cannot be given. Sequenced material: naive CD8+ T cells sorted from blood. This sample's cell subset or site label indicates: CD45RA+CCR7+. This TCR came from a man aged 30-40 years in good health. The nucleotide sequence reads TGTGCCAGCACCTCCTACGAGCAGTACTTC. The resulting protein is CASTSYEQYF.